The 23 T cell receptor beta chains below were found in one sample sequenced in a study of T cells in Graves' hyperthyroidism and ophthalmopathy. What was amplified from RNA transcripts were TCR beta CDR3 regions. The HTBI set primed first-round TCR CDR3 RT-PCR. From the multiplex PCR reads, TCRdb called clonotypes with MiXCR, one entry per CDR3 protein. The sample records some 550,000 distinct CDR3 sequences, more than 15% being singletons. What was sequenced was blood. These receptors came from a woman in her forties with Graves' ophthalmopathy.

This clonotype was seen repeatedly, ten times or more. The chain couples TRBV7-9 to TRBJ1-1; D ambiguous. The CDR3 totals 12 residues. With 3 bases removed from V and 1 base from J, the gap between germline ends came to 3 bases. Per germline, CDR1 SEHNR and CDR2 FQNEAQ (reference sequence). CDR3 DNA sequence: TGTGCCAGCAGCTTCGAGAACACTGAAGCTTTCTTT. Protein product: CASSFENTEAFF.

This chain joins TRBV28 and TRBJ1-3; a weak D match, TRBD1 (5 bases). CDR3 length equals 17 residues. The V end lost 5 bases, the J end lost 0 bases, and 17 bases lay between the germline ends. Germline CDR1 reads MDHEN; CDR2 reads SYDVKM. For the CDR3, the DNA is TGTGCCAGCAGTCCTCACGGGACTCATTACTCTGGAAACACCATATATTTT. This sequence encodes CASSPHGTHYSGNTIYF.

This clonotype was observed many times. The chain joins TRBV20-1 to TRBJ1-5; no clear D gene. This CDR3 is 12 amino acids long. V dropped 6 bases and J dropped 7 bases, with 13 bases sitting between them. CDR1 is DFQATT and CDR2 is SNEGSKA in the germline V gene (reference sequence). CDR3: CSALSGGQPQHF. For the CDR3, the DNA is TGCAGTGCCCTATCGGGTGGGCAGCCCCAGCATTTT.

This clonotype has just a few counts. The DNA of the CDR3 is TGCAGTGCTAGAGTGGACGGGGCGGGGCAGTACTTC. This translates into CSARVDGAGQYF. The chain couples TRBV20-1 to TRBJ2-7, with D possibly being TRBD1 or TRBD2 (5 bases each). Looked up from germline, CDR1 is DFQATT and CDR2 is SNEGSKA (reference sequence). The CDR3 length is 12 residues. V was shortened by 1 base and J by 9 bases, with 13 bases between the two germline ends.

The CDR3: CASNAGGTGELFF. The CDR3 DNA is TGCGCCAGCAACGCAGGGGGGACCGGGGAGCTGTTTTTT. The chain employs TRBV5-1 and TRBJ2-2, with a weak D call TRBD1 (7 bases). The germline gives CDR1 SGHRS, CDR2 YFSETQ. CDR3 length equals 13 residues. The V end lost 6 bases, the J end lost 5 bases, and 11 bases lay between the germline ends. The full variable domain, in which reference TRBV5-1 and TRBJ2-2 provide the parts outside the CDR3, is KAGVTQTPRYLIKTRGQQVTLSCSPISGHRSVSWYQQTPGQGLQFLFEYFSETQRNKGNFPGRFSGRQFSNSRSEMNVSTLELGDSALYLCASNAGGTGELFFGEGSRLTVL.

This sequence joins TRBV10-3 and TRBJ1-2; unclear D gene. This CDR3 is 15 amino acids long. CDR1 is ENHRY and CDR2 is SYGVKD in the germline V gene. The V end lost 5 bases, the J end lost 8 bases, and 21 bases lay between the germline ends. CDR3 loop: CAISPREVVRNGYTF. In DNA form, the CDR3 reads TGTGCCATCAGTCCCCGAGAGGTGGTTAGAAACGGCTACACCTTC.

Regarding this clonotype: A much larger clone differs by one base, so this may be a read error. The chain uses TRBV20-1 and TRBJ2-4; 8 bases are a match to TRBD2. The CDR3 sequence is 15 residues long. The germline gives CDR1 DFQATT, CDR2 SNEGSKA (reference sequence). Unmatched junction bases numbered 10, after V lost 0 bases and J lost 9 bases. CDR3 region: CSAREASGYQSIQYF. CDR3 sequence (DNA): TGCAGTGCTAGAGAGGCTAGCGGGTACCAAAGCATTCAGTACTTC.

In this sample, this clonotype turned up many times. J is TRBJ2-1 and V is TRBV3-1, with D unclear. With 2 bases removed from V and 6 bases from J, the gap between germline ends came to 11 bases. Germline V gene sequence: CDR1 LGHDT, CDR2 YNNKEL (reference sequence). The CDR3 spans 14 residues. CDR3: CASSQRASSNEQFF. CDR3 nucleotides: TGTGCCAGCAGCCAAAGGGCTAGTAGCAATGAGCAGTTCTTC.

The sample holds many counts of this clonotype. The genes are TRBV11-2 and TRBJ2-5; 11 positions agree with TRBD2. The CDR3 runs to 15 residues. Germline-derived CDR1 and CDR2 are SGHAT and FQNNGV. J was trimmed by 2 bases and V by 3 bases; bases with no gene match: 2. This CDR3 is CASSFSGGGQETQYF. In DNA, the CDR3 is TGTGCCAGCAGCTTTAGCGGGGGGGGACAAGAGACCCAGTACTTC.

At least ten counts were recorded for this clonotype. A much more abundant neighbour one base away suggests this may be a read error. The chain joins TRBV2 to TRBJ2-1; D is possibly TRBD2 (6 bases). The CDR3 loop spans 15 amino acids. Germline V lookup: CDR1 SNHLY, CDR2 FYNNEI. The V gene lost 2 bases and the J gene lost 0 bases, with 8 bases spanning the gap. CDR3 in DNA: TGTGCCAGCAGTGAACAAGCGGGCTCCTACAATGAGCAGTTCTTC. It encodes CASSEQAGSYNEQFF.

This clonotype was detected many times. The genes are TRBV7-9 and TRBJ2-3; possible D gene TRBD2, 5 bases. Germline V gene lookup returns CDR1 SEHNR and CDR2 FQNEAQ (reference sequence). The CDR3 totals 12 residues. V lost 5 bases, J lost 5 bases, and 8 bases lay in between. CDR3 DNA: TGTGCCAGCAGCCAGCGGTTAGATACGCAGTATTTT. It translates to CASSQRLDTQYF.

In its sample, this clonotype was seen a few times. A much larger clone sits a single nucleotide away, making a read error possible. The chain links TRBV2 to TRBJ2-1; TRBD2 agrees at 7 bases. Germline lookup yields CDR1 SNHLY and CDR2 FYNNEI. V lost 2 bases to trimming and J lost 4 bases; unmatched junction nucleotides: 8. The CDR3 consists of 16 residues. CDR3 in DNA: TGTGCCAGCAGTGAACAGCCTAGCGGATTATACAATGAGCAGTTCTTC. Translated: CASSEQPSGLYNEQFF.

The chain recombines TRBV12-3 or TRBV12-4 with TRBJ2-2; D ambiguous. Trimming took off 8 bases at V and 3 bases at J, with 13 bases between the two ends. This CDR3 spans 14 amino acids. CDR3 sequence (DNA): TGTGCCAGCGGCCCACGGGTGGACACCGGGGAGCTGTTTTTT. Protein: CASGPRVDTGELFF.

The rearrangement uses TRBV27 and TRBJ2-2, with a possible D match to TRBD1 (5 bases). The CDR3 has 15 amino acids. The germline CDR1 and CDR2 sequences are MNHEY and SMNVEV (reference sequence). V was shortened by 5 bases and J by 4 bases, with 14 bases between the two germline ends. This CDR3 reads CASSEHGAPTGELFF. The CDR3, as DNA: TGTGCCAGCAGTGAACATGGGGCGCCCACCGGGGAGCTGTTTTTT.

In this sample, this clonotype turned up many times. The rearrangement joins TRBV7-2 to TRBJ2-2, with 8 bases matching TRBD1. With 5 bases clipped from V and 7 bases from J, the junction kept 9 bases outside the gene matches. Germline CDR1 is SGHTA and CDR2 is FQGNSA. The length of the CDR3 is 15 residues. The CDR3: CASSMQGQEFGELFF. As DNA, the CDR3 is TGTGCCAGCAGCATGCAGGGACAGGAGTTCGGGGAGCTGTTTTTT.

This clonotype has a handful of counts. The chain has TRBV5-1 and TRBJ2-3; D not resolved. Germline lookup yields CDR1 SGHRS and CDR2 YFSETQ. Trimming stripped 7 bases from V and 4 bases from J, with 13 bases between. This CDR3 has 13 residues. This CDR3 is CASRWLYSDTQYF. CDR3 nucleotides: TGCGCCAGCCGATGGCTCTATTCAGATACGCAGTATTTT. Combining the CDR3 with reference TRBV5-1 and TRBJ2-3 gives the whole variable domain KAGVTQTPRYLIKTRGQQVTLSCSPISGHRSVSWYQQTPGQGLQFLFEYFSETQRNKGNFPGRFSGRQFSNSRSEMNVSTLELGDSALYLCASRWLYSDTQYFGPGTRLTVL.

In its sample, this clonotype was seen a few times. The gene calls are TRBV12-3 or TRBV12-4 and TRBJ1-2; D remains ambiguous. The CDR3 has 11 amino acids. Trimming took 3 bases from V and 5 from J, leaving 4 bases between them. The CDR3 DNA reads TGTGCCAGCAGTTTGGCATATGGCTACACCTTC. This encodes CASSLAYGYTF.

The chain links TRBV19 to TRBJ1-5, with D hard to call. The CDR3 runs 15 residues. The germline V gene has CDR1 LNHDA and CDR2 SQIVND (reference sequence). V dropped 3 bases and J dropped 0 bases, with 9 bases sitting between them. As DNA, the CDR3 is TGTGCCAGTAGTATGGGAGGATTTAGCAATCAGCCCCAGCATTTT. Amino acid sequence: CASSMGGFSNQPQHF.

This clonotype was seen a handful of times. The chain has TRBV18 and TRBJ1-2; D is unclear. V lost 5 bases and J 5 bases, leaving 12 bases between the germline ends. This CDR3 has 13 residues. Germline loops: CDR1 KGHSH, CDR2 LQKENI. CDR3 coding DNA: TGTGCCAGCTCATCTGGAGATACATATGGCTACACCTTC. It is translated as CASSSGDTYGYTF.

On this clonotype itself: A much larger clone is a single base away; this may be a read error. The chain joins TRBV30 to TRBJ2-1; 11 bases align to TRBD2. The trim removed 3 bases at V and 2 bases at J, leaving 3 bases unmatched. Germline V gives CDR1 GTSNPN, CDR2 SVGIG (reference sequence). The CDR3 contains 15 residues. As DNA, the CDR3 is TGTGCCTGGAGGGGGACTAGCGGAACCTACAATGAGCAGTTCTTC. This encodes CAWRGTSGTYNEQFF.

This clonotype was seen only a few times. V is TRBV19 and J is TRBJ1-6, with D possibly TRBD1 on 5 matching bases. V lost 4 bases and J 6 bases, leaving 16 bases between the germline ends. Germline loops: CDR1 LNHDA, CDR2 SQIVND (reference sequence). The CDR3 has 16 amino acids. CDR3 coding DNA: TGTGCCAGTAGTACTCTTCTCCGGGACCTTAATTCACCCCTCCACTTT. This codes for CASSTLLRDLNSPLHF.

The sample holds many counts of this clonotype. The V and J genes are TRBV28 and TRBJ2-1; tentative D call: TRBD2 (5 bases). V was cut by 6 bases and J by 6 bases, with 12 bases left in between. The germline V gene has CDR1 MDHEN and CDR2 SYDVKM. This CDR3 has 13 amino acids. CDR3 nucleotide sequence: TGTGCCAGCAGCGTGCCTGGAGGCAATGAGCAGTTCTTC. Protein product: CASSVPGGNEQFF.

V is TRBV10-1 and J is TRBJ2-1; tentative D call: TRBD1 (6 bases). There are 19 residues in the CDR3. The germline V gene encodes CDR1 WNHNN and CDR2 SYGVQD (reference sequence). Trimming removed 6 bases from V and 6 bases from J, with 30 bases in between. The CDR3 sequence: CASSMGARGPESRGNEQFF. Written as DNA, the CDR3 is TGCGCCAGCAGCATGGGGGCCCGGGGCCCGGAGAGTCGAGGCAATGAGCAGTTCTTC.